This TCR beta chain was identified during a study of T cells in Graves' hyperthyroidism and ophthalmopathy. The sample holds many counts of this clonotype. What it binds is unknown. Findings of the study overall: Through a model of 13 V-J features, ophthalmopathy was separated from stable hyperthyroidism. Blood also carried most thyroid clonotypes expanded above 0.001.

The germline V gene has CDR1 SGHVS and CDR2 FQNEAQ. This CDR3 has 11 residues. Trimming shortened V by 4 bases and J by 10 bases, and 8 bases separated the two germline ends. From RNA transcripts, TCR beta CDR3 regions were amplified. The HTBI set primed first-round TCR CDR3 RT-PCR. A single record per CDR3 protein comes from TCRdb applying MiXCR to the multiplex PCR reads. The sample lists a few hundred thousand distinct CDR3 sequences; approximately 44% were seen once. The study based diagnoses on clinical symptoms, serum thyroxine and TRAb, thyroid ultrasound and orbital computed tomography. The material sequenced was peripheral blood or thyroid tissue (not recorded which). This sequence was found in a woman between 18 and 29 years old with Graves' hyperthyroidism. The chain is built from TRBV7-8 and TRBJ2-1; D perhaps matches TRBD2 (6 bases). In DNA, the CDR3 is TGTGCCAGCAGCTGGGGGGAAGAGCAGTTCTTC. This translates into CASSWGEEQFF.